This is a list of T cell receptor beta chains from one sample in a study. The method was immunoSEQ multiplex PCR; TCRdb's version includes in-frame clones alone and lacks a portion of them. The sample consists of around 54,000 clones, approximately 95% of them appearing once. Sequenced material: PBMCs. The receptors were sampled from a middle-aged man with rheumatoid arthritis. Each CDR3 is given with its conserved first and last residue. A D gene is named only where the DNA matches it firmly. Only part of the rows carry a size: once, few, many, or a class if the clone is expanded.

D gene: .
clone size: .
J gene: TRBJ2-7
V gene: TRBV6-2/TRBV6-3
CDR3 DNA: TGTGCCAGCAGTTACTTCAGGGAGGTCATCGCGCAGTACTTC
CDR3 protein: CASSYFREVIAQYF

D gene: .
clone size: .
J gene: TRBJ1-1
V gene: TRBV6-1
CDR3 DNA: TGTGCCAGCAGTGAGCAGGCGAACACTGAAGCTTTCTTT
CDR3 protein: CASSEQANTEAFF

D gene: .
clone size: .
J gene: TRBJ2-7
V gene: TRBV5-1
CDR3 DNA: TGCGCCAGCAGCTTGGGGGGCCAGGGAGCGGACGAGCAGTACTTC
CDR3 protein: CASSLGGQGADEQYF

D gene: TRBD2
clone size: .
J gene: TRBJ2-1
V gene: TRBV11-3
CDR3 DNA: TGTGCCAGCAGCTCCTATGGCAGCGGGGGTACAAATGAGCAGTTCTTC
CDR3 protein: CASSSYGSGGTNEQFF

D gene: .
clone size: .
J gene: TRBJ2-1
V gene: TRBV7-6
CDR3 DNA: TGTGCCAGCAGCTTAGGGGGACCCAACTACAATGAGCAGTTCTTC
CDR3 protein: CASSLGGPNYNEQFF

D gene: TRBD2
clone size: .
J gene: TRBJ2-3
V gene: TRBV4-3
CDR3 DNA: TGCGCCAGCAGTTTAGGTACTAGCGTTAGCACAGATACGCAGTATTTT
CDR3 protein: CASSLGTSVSTDTQYF

D gene: .
clone size: once
J gene: TRBJ2-5
V gene: TRBV15
CDR3 DNA: TGTGCCACCAGGGGTTCACAAGAGACCCAGTACTTC
CDR3 protein: CATRGSQETQYF

D gene: .
clone size: .
J gene: TRBJ2-1
V gene: TRBV5-6
CDR3 DNA: TGTGCCAGCAGCTTGATTAGGGCAGCCTACAATGAGCAGTTCTTC
CDR3 protein: CASSLIRAAYNEQFF

D gene: .
clone size: once
J gene: TRBJ1-2
V gene: TRBV7-9
CDR3 DNA: TGTGCCAGCAGCTTACCAGGGTGGGGCTACACCTTC
CDR3 protein: CASSLPGWGYTF

D gene: .
clone size: .
J gene: TRBJ2-1
V gene: TRBV5-6
CDR3 DNA: TGTGCCAGCAGCTTGGTTGCAGGCATTCCCTACAATGAGCAGTTCTTC
CDR3 protein: CASSLVAGIPYNEQFF

D gene: TRBD1
clone size: .
J gene: TRBJ1-2
V gene: TRBV18
CDR3 DNA: TGTGCCAGCTCACCGACAGGGGACGCTAACTATGGCTACACCTTC
CDR3 protein: CASSPTGDANYGYTF

D gene: TRBD1
clone size: .
J gene: TRBJ1-2
V gene: TRBV20-1
CDR3 DNA: TGCAGTGCCGGGACAGACTATGGCTACACCTTC
CDR3 protein: CSAGTDYGYTF

D gene: TRBD1
clone size: .
J gene: TRBJ2-1
V gene: TRBV7-2
CDR3 DNA: TGTGCCAGCAGCTCGCCACAGGGGTCCTACAATGAGCAGTTCTTC
CDR3 protein: CASSSPQGSYNEQFF

D gene: TRBD1
clone size: .
J gene: TRBJ1-2
V gene: TRBV3-1/TRBV3-2
CDR3 DNA: TGTGCCACACAACAGGGGCCTGGCTACACCTTC
CDR3 protein: CATQQGPGYTF

D gene: .
clone size: .
J gene: TRBJ1-5
V gene: TRBV30
CDR3 DNA: TGTGCCTGGAGCGACCAAAATAGCGGCAATCAGCCCCAGCATTTT
CDR3 protein: CAWSDQNSGNQPQHF

D gene: TRBD1
clone size: .
J gene: TRBJ1-1
V gene: TRBV2
CDR3 DNA: TGTGCCAGCAGAAGAGACAGGGGGATGACTGAAGCTTTCTTT
CDR3 protein: CASRRDRGMTEAFF

D gene: TRBD1
clone size: .
J gene: TRBJ1-2
V gene: TRBV9
CDR3 DNA: TGTGCCAGCAGCACCGGGGGACAGGGAGGCGGCTACACCTTC
CDR3 protein: CASSTGGQGGGYTF

D gene: .
clone size: .
J gene: TRBJ1-1
V gene: TRBV11-2
CDR3 DNA: TGTGCCAGCAGCACGACCAAGCCTGAAGCTTTCTTT
CDR3 protein: CASSTTKPEAFF

D gene: .
clone size: .
J gene: TRBJ2-7
V gene: TRBV25-1
CDR3 DNA: TGTGCCACCCATGAAGACAGGAGCTACGAGCAGTACTTC
CDR3 protein: CATHEDRSYEQYF

D gene: .
clone size: .
J gene: TRBJ2-5
V gene: TRBV29-1
CDR3 DNA: TGCAGCGTTGTTCGCGGGCAAGAGACCCAGTACTTC
CDR3 protein: CSVVRGQETQYF

D gene: .
clone size: .
J gene: TRBJ2-1
V gene: TRBV20-1
CDR3 DNA: TGCAGTGCTAGTTTTTTGGGGTTGAGCAATGAGCAGTTCTTC
CDR3 protein: CSASFLGLSNEQFF

D gene: .
clone size: .
J gene: TRBJ2-1
V gene: TRBV5-1
CDR3 DNA: TGCGCCAGCAGCTTGGAATCGACCGGGGCAAGCGAGCAGTTCTTC
CDR3 protein: CASSLESTGASEQFF

D gene: TRBD1
clone size: .
J gene: TRBJ1-1
V gene: TRBV9
CDR3 DNA: TGTGCCAGCAGCGCGACGGGGACAGGGGGTGAAGCTTTCTTT
CDR3 protein: CASSATGTGGEAFF

D gene: TRBD1
clone size: .
J gene: TRBJ2-7
V gene: TRBV10-3
CDR3 DNA: TGTGCCATCAGTGAAGCGACAGGGCCCGAGCAGTACTTC
CDR3 protein: CAISEATGPEQYF

D gene: .
clone size: .
J gene: TRBJ1-2
V gene: TRBV7-9
CDR3 DNA: TGTGCCTACACGGGGAGTAACTATGGCTACACCTTC
CDR3 protein: CAYTGSNYGYTF

D gene: TRBD1
clone size: .
J gene: TRBJ1-1
V gene: TRBV30
CDR3 DNA: TGTGCCTGGAGGGAACGAGACAGGGCGGTCACTGAAGCTTTCTTT
CDR3 protein: CAWRERDRAVTEAFF

D gene: .
clone size: .
J gene: TRBJ2-1
V gene: TRBV25-1
CDR3 DNA: TGTGCCAGCAGACCTCTCGCAGGGCAGACCAATGAGCAGTTCTTC
CDR3 protein: CASRPLAGQTNEQFF

D gene: TRBD1
clone size: .
J gene: TRBJ1-2
V gene: TRBV19
CDR3 DNA: TGTGCCAGTAGTGAGGGACAGGATATTTACTATGGCTACACCTTC
CDR3 protein: CASSEGQDIYYGYTF

D gene: .
clone size: few
J gene: TRBJ1-2
V gene: TRBV19
CDR3 DNA: TGTGCCAGCCGTCTAGACAGGCGCCCCACTAACTATGGCTACACCTTC
CDR3 protein: CASRLDRRPTNYGYTF

D gene: .
clone size: .
J gene: TRBJ1-6
V gene: TRBV2
CDR3 DNA: TGTGCCAGCCAGGAGGCAGGGGTAAATTCACCCCTCCACTTT
CDR3 protein: CASQEAGVNSPLHF

D gene: TRBD1
clone size: once
J gene: TRBJ2-2
V gene: TRBV9
CDR3 DNA: TGTGCCAGCAGCGTTAGAGGGACAGGGGGAAAATTTGCCGGGGAGCTGTTTTTT
CDR3 protein: CASSVRGTGGKFAGELFF

D gene: TRBD1
clone size: once
J gene: TRBJ1-2
V gene: TRBV27
CDR3 DNA: TGTGCCAGCAGTTTATCGGACAGGGGCTATGGCTACACCTTC
CDR3 protein: CASSLSDRGYGYTF

D gene: .
clone size: .
J gene: TRBJ2-1
V gene: TRBV5-1
CDR3 DNA: TGCGCCAGCAGCTTTCCCCGGGGTCTTGGCGATGAGCAGTTCTTC
CDR3 protein: CASSFPRGLGDEQFF

D gene: .
clone size: .
J gene: TRBJ1-1
V gene: TRBV27
CDR3 DNA: TGTGCCAGCAGTTTAGGTCTAGGCGATGAAGCTTTCTTT
CDR3 protein: CASSLGLGDEAFF

D gene: TRBD1
clone size: .
J gene: TRBJ1-3
V gene: TRBV3-1/TRBV3-2
CDR3 DNA: TGTGCCAGCAGCCAAGGCTCGATCCGGACAGGTCGCTCTGGAAACACCATATATTTT
CDR3 protein: CASSQGSIRTGRSGNTIYF

D gene: .
clone size: .
J gene: TRBJ2-2
V gene: TRBV18
CDR3 DNA: TGTGCCAGCTCACCGGTTTCGTCGGGTTCGGCCGGGGAGCTGTTTTTT
CDR3 protein: CASSPVSSGSAGELFF

D gene: .
clone size: .
J gene: TRBJ2-7
V gene: TRBV5-1
CDR3 DNA: TGCGCCAGCAGCTTGGGGGCCGTCCTGGACGAGCAGTACTTC
CDR3 protein: CASSLGAVLDEQYF

D gene: .
clone size: .
J gene: TRBJ1-1
V gene: TRBV7-6
CDR3 DNA: TGTGCCAGCAGCCTAAACGACCCCGCGGGGAACACTGAAGCTTTCTTT
CDR3 protein: CASSLNDPAGNTEAFF

D gene: .
clone size: .
J gene: TRBJ1-1
V gene: TRBV5-1
CDR3 DNA: TGCGCCAGCAGCTTTACAGCCTTGAACACTGAAGCTTTCTTT
CDR3 protein: CASSFTALNTEAFF

D gene: .
clone size: .
J gene: TRBJ2-7
V gene: TRBV27
CDR3 DNA: TGTGCCAGCAGTTTATCGCTTCACAGTACCTACGAGCAGTACTTC
CDR3 protein: CASSLSLHSTYEQYF

D gene: TRBD1
clone size: .
J gene: TRBJ1-1
V gene: TRBV30
CDR3 DNA: TGTGCCTGGCGGACAGGGGGGACTGAAGCTTTCTTT
CDR3 protein: CAWRTGGTEAFF